This is a list of T cell receptor beta chains from one sample in a study of shared clonotypes between healthy human individuals. The table came from immunoSEQ multiplex PCR; TCRdb's copy has only in-frame clones and leaves some out. The table includes about 680,000 clones, around 72% detected once. The specimen sequenced was memory CD4+ T cells sorted from blood. These receptors were collected from a woman younger than 45 in good health. The CDR3 runs from the conserved cysteine through the conserved F or W.

V gene	J gene	CDR3 protein
TRBV7-8	TRBJ2-5	CASSLGAGDGETQYF
TRBV11-2	TRBJ2-3	CASSLYRTGWDTDTQYF
TRBV6-1	TRBJ1-1	CASRVTGITEAFF
TRBV9	TRBJ1-2	CASSPSRTFGYGYTF
TRBV7-8	TRBJ1-4	CASSLDTYEKLFF
TRBV7-6	TRBJ2-1	CASSLPLNEQFF
TRBV7-8	TRBJ2-7	CASRLAGRYEQYF
TRBV6-1	TRBJ1-3	CASSDGVSGNTIYF
TRBV11-2	TRBJ2-1	CASSSLGQGVGEQFF
TRBV2	TRBJ2-7	CASLYRTGTYEQYF
TRBV28	TRBJ1-1	CASSWLNTEAFF
TRBV9	TRBJ2-1	CASSPQIHEQFF
TRBV20-1	TRBJ2-5	CSANGRETQYF
TRBV27	TRBJ2-2	CASSKLAGGPGGELFF
TRBV18	TRBJ2-3	CASSAVTDTQYF
TRBV18	TRBJ2-1	CASSTGTSGYNEQFF
TRBV6-1	TRBJ2-7	CASSGDLAYEQYF
TRBV29-1	TRBJ2-1	CSAKDSWQFF
TRBV29-1	TRBJ2-2	CSAASGLADTGELFF
TRBV6-6	TRBJ2-1	CASSLRSGLASGEQFF
TRBV29-1	TRBJ1-1	CSVRSLRTNTEAFF
TRBV28	TRBJ1-1	CASNGAEAFF
TRBV27	TRBJ2-7	CASKLAGGLGSTNEQYF
TRBV5-1	TRBJ2-2	CASSFWTSGKSGELFF
TRBV30	TRBJ1-4	CAWRPGSLMNEKLFF
TRBV28	TRBJ2-3	CASSFGGLAGVNPDTQYF
TRBV2	TRBJ2-1	CASNKLAGVLNEQFF
TRBV11-3	TRBJ2-1	CASSLDARRGLGDEQFF
TRBV2	TRBJ2-5	CASTRLAGGFETQYF
TRBV27	TRBJ2-6	CASSFIDGANVLTF
TRBV11-2	TRBJ2-7	CASSPQRGGPNEQYF
TRBV6-5	TRBJ2-1	CASRTSGTRYNEQFF
TRBV13	TRBJ2-4	CASSEASLKNIQYF
TRBV11-3	TRBJ1-1	CASSFNEGTEAFF
TRBV5-1	TRBJ1-3	CASSPGTAKNTIYF
TRBV25-1	TRBJ1-6	CASSEMENSPLHF
TRBV13	TRBJ2-1	CASSLAVLMGSEQFF
TRBV5-1	TRBJ1-2	CASGTGTGYGYTF
TRBV19	TRBJ2-3	CASKVRASTDTQYF
TRBV5-1	TRBJ2-1	CASSTNRAQSYNEQFF
TRBV5-1	TRBJ1-1	CASSLIGPTMNTEAFF
TRBV7-2	TRBJ2-7	CASSLLAGGPYEQYF
TRBV19	TRBJ1-3	CASKKGTAKAGNTIYF
TRBV19	TRBJ1-5	CASSLSGPGYSNQPQHF
TRBV29-1	TRBJ2-5	CSVGLAGGQETQYF
TRBV6-1	TRBJ2-7	CASSEAGGHSYEQYF
TRBV2	TRBJ2-1	CASRAGTSFGEQFF
TRBV4-2	TRBJ2-7	CASSEWTGNYEQYF
TRBV6-1	TRBJ1-1	CASTQHPNTEAFF
TRBV18	TRBJ2-1	CASSQGQGAGNEQFF
TRBV11-2	TRBJ2-7	CASTLNREQYF
TRBV2	TRBJ2-3	CASARRLTDTQYF
TRBV18	TRBJ2-1	CASSAGTSGSIGEQFF
TRBV4-2	TRBJ1-1	CASSQDGQGATEAFF
TRBV6-4	TRBJ2-1	CASSGTSDNNEQFF
TRBV23-1	TRBJ1-5	CASSHRTGGIQPQHF
TRBV29-1	TRBJ2-1	CSAALAGGIYNEQFF